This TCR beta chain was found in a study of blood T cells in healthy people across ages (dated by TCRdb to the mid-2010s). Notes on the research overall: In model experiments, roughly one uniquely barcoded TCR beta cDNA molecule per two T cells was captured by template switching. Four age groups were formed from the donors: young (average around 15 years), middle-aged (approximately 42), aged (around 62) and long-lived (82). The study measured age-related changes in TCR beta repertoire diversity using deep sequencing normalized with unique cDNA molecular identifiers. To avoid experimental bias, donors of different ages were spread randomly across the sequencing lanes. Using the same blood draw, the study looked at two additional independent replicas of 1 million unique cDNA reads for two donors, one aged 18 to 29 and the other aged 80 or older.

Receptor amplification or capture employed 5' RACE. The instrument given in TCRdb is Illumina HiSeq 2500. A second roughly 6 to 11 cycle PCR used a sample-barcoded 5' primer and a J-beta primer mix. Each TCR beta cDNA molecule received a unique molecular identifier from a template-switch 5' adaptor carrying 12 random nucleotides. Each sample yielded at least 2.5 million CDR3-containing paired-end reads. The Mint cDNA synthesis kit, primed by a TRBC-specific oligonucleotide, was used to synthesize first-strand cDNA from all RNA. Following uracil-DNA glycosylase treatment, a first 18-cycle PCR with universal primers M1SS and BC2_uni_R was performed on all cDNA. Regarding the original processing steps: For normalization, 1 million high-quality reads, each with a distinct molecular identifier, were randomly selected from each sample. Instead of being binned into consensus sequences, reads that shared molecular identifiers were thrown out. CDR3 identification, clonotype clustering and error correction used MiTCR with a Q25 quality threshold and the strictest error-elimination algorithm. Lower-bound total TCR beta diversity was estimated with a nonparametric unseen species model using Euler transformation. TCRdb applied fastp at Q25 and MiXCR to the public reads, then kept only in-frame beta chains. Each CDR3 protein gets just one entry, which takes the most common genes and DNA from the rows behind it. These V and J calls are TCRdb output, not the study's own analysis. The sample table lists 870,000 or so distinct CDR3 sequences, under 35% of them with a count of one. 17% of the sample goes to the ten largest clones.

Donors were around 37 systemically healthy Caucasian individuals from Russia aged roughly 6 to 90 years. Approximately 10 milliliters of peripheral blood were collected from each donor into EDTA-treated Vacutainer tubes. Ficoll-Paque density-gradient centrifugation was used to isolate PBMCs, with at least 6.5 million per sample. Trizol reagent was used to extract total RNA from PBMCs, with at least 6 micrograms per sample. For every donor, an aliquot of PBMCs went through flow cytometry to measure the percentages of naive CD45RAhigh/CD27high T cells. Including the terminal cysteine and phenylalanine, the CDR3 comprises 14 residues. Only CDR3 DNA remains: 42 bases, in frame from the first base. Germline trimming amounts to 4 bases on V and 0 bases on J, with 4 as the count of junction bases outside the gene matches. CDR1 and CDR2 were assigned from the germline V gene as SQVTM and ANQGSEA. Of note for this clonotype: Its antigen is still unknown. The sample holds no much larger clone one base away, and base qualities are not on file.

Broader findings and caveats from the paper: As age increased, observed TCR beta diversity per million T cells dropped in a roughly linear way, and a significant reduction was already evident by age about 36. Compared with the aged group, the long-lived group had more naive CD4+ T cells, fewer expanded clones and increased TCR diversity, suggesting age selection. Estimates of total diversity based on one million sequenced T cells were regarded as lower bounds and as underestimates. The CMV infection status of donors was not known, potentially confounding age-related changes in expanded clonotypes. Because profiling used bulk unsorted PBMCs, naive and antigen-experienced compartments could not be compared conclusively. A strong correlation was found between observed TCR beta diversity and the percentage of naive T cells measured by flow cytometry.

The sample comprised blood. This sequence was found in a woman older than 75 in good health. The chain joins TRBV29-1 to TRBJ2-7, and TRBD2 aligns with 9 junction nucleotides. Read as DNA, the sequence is TGCAGCGTTGTCCTAGCGGGAAACTCCTACGAGCAGTACTTC. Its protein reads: CSVVLAGNSYEQYF.